The rows below give T cell receptor beta chains drawn from one sample of a study of prognosis after radiotherapy for stage I lung cancer. TCRdb fed the multiplex PCR reads into MiXCR, producing one record per CDR3 protein. The sample has 15,000 to 20,000 distinct CDR3 sequences; 29% are singletons. The sequenced sample was PBMCs, obtained before or after stereotactic body radiation therapy (not recorded which). The receptors come from a donor of 50 years or more with non-small cell lung cancer. CDR3s include the opening cysteine and the closing phenylalanine or tryptophan.

V gene,CDR3 protein
TRBV5-4,CASSLGGTAPNYGYTF
TRBV20-1,CSARDGGRATDEQFF
TRBV2,CASSDNRCVYTF
TRBV19,CASSKYLRPGTTRHEQFF
TRBV7-9,CASSSDRVSYEQYF
TRBV5-4,CASSLDGGEGGLFF
TRBV7-2,CASSHGAGEQFF
TRBV7-9,CASSSSRALGQPQHF
TRBV5-1,CASSLEVRPNTEAFF
TRBV4-3,CASSQGDRGRQPQHF
TRBV6-1,CASSPSSGRAHTQYF
TRBV2,CASRVDLAVTYEQYF
TRBV27,CASSFTEGSMGWANVLTF
TRBV5-1,CASATGGEETQYF
TRBV20-1,CSAVRGTEAFF
TRBV28,CATDRGGANVLTF
TRBV5-1,CASSHAVSTPGYEQYF
TRBV15,CSTIPDSSYNEQFF
TRBV19,CASSIGVRGAGANVLTF
TRBV3-1,CASSQAPGQGTQFF
TRBV5-4,CASTLDVTVNYGYTF
TRBV5-6,CASSFRTGSYEQYF
TRBV10-2,CASSRGRGEQYF
TRBV11-2,CASRSLGSGRELYNEQFF
TRBV7-9,CASSPRQGGTIYF